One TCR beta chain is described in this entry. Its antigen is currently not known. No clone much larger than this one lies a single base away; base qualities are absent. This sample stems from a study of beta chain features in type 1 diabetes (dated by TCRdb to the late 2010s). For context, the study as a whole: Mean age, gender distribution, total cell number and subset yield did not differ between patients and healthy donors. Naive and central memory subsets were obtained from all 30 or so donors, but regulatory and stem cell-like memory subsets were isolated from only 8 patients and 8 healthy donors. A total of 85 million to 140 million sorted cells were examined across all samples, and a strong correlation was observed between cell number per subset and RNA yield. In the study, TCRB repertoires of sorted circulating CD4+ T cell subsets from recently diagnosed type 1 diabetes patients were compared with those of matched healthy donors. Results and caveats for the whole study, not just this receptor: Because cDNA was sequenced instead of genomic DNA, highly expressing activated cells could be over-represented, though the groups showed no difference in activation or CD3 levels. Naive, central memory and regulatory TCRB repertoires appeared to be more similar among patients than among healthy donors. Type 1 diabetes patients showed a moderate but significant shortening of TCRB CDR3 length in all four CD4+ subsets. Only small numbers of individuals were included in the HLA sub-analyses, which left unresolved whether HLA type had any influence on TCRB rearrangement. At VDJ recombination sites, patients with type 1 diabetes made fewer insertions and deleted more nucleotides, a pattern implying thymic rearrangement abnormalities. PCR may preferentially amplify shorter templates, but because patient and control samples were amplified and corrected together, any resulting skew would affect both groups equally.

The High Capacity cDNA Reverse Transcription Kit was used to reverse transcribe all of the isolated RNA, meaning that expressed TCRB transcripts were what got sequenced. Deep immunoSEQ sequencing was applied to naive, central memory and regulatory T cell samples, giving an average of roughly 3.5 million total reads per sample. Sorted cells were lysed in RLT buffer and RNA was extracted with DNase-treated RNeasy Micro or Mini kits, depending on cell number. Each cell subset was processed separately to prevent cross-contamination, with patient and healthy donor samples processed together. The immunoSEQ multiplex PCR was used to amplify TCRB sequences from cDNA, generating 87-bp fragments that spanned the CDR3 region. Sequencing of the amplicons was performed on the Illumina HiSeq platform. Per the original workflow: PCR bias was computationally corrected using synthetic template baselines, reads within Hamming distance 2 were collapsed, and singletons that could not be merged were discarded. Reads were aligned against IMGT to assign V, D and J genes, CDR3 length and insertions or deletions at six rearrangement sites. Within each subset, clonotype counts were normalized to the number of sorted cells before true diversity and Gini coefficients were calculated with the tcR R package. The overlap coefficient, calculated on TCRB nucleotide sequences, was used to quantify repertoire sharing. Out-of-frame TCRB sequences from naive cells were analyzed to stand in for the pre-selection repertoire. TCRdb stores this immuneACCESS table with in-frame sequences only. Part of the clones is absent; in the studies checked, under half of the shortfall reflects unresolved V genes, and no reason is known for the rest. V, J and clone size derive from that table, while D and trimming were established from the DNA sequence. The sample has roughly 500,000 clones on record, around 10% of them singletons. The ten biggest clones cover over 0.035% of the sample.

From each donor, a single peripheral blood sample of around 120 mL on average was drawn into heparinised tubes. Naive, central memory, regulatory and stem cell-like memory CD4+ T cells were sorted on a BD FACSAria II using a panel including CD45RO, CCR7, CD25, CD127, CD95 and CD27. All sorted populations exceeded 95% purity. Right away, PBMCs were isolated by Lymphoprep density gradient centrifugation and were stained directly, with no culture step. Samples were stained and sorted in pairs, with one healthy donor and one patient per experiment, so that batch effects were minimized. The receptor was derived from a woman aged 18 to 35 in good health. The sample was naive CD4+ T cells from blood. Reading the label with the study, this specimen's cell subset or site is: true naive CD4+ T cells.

The CDR3 region: CASSQLGTAGNTIYF. DNA sequence: TGTGCCAGCAGCCAACTCGGGACAGCTGGAAACACCATATATTTT. In this chain, TRBV4-2 is recombined with TRBJ1-3; TRBD1 matches 7 bases in the middle. From its cysteine to its phenylalanine, the CDR3 spans 15 amino acids. The DNA shown is the 45-base CDR3, in frame from base 1. In the germline V gene, CDR1 corresponds to LGHNA and CDR2 to YNFKEQ. The V end gives up 2 bases and the J end 2 bases, leaving 3 bases in the junction not matched to a gene.